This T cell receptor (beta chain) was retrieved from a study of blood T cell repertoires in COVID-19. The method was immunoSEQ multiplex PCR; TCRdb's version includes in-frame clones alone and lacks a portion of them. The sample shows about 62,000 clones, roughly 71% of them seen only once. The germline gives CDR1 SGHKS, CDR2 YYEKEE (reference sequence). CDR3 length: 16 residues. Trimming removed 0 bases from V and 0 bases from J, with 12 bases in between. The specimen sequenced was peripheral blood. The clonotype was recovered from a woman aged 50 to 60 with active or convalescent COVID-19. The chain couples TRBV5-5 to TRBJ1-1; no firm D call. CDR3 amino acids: CASSLELGSMNTEAFF. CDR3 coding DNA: TGTGCCAGCAGCTTGGAGCTCGGGTCCATGAACACTGAAGCTTTCTTT.